This T cell receptor (beta chain) appears in the sequencing data of a study of tumor and adjacent non-tumor tissue in lung cancer. This sample's RNA came from whole unsorted tissue. This non-tumor lung sample came from over 3 cm beyond the tumor edge. TCRbeta libraries were built with three rounds of nested PCR, modified from ARM-PCR. MiXCR was run by TCRdb on the multiplex PCR reads, yielding one entry per CDR3 protein. The sample includes tens of thousands of distinct CDR3 sequences, approximately 82% seen only once; the top ten take under 50%. This sequence was found in a man aged 65 to 79 with non-small cell lung cancer. Source material: distant non-tumor lung tissue.

The CDR3 DNA reads TGTGCCAGCAGCCGTTTTGCGGGAACTCGATACAGCGGGGAGCTGTTTTTT. Its protein is CASSRFAGTRYSGELFF. This chain joins TRBV28 and TRBJ2-2, with D possibly TRBD2 on 6 matching bases. V dropped 6 bases and J dropped 7 bases, with 24 bases sitting between them. Germline V gene sequence: CDR1 MDHEN, CDR2 SYDVKM. The CDR3 spans 17 residues.